These 19 T cell receptor beta chains were sequenced from one sample in a study of beta chain features in type 1 diabetes. Expressed TCRB transcripts were sequenced after all isolated RNA was converted to cDNA. The table came from immunoSEQ multiplex PCR; TCRdb's copy has only in-frame clones and leaves some out. The sample includes 860,000 or so clones, about a sixth of them seen just once. What was sequenced was naive CD4+ T cells from blood. The receptors were sampled from a young woman in good health.

This rearrangement joins TRBV4-3 to TRBJ2-1; D gene uncertain. V gave up 0 bases and J gave up 1 base, with 7 bases separating them. Germline V gives CDR1 LGHNA, CDR2 YSLEER. The CDR3 runs 15 residues. In nucleotides, the CDR3 is TGCGCCAGCAGCCAAGATCTGGGGTCCTACAATGAGCAGTTCTTC. It encodes CASSQDLGSYNEQFF.

The rearrangement uses TRBV18 and TRBJ2-7, with 10 bases fitting TRBD2. Trimming removed 2 bases from V and 1 base from J; junction bases left unmatched: 5. The CDR3 spans 16 residues. CDR1 is KGHSH and CDR2 is LQKENI in the germline V gene. The CDR3 region is CASSPGRTSGSYEQYF. The CDR3, as DNA: TGTGCCAGCTCACCAGGTAGGACTAGCGGATCCTACGAGCAGTACTTC.

This clone came up a few times. The chain links TRBV7-3 to TRBJ2-7; possible D gene TRBD1, 7 bases. CDR3 length: 17 residues. V was shortened by 5 bases and J by 0 bases, with 20 bases between the two germline ends. CDR1 and CDR2 from the germline V gene are SGHTA and FQGTGA. The CDR3 sequence: CASSLSTGGTDSYEQYF. The CDR3 bases are TGTGCCAGCAGCCTCTCGACAGGCGGGACAGACTCCTACGAGCAGTACTTC.

This clone was seen a few times. The chain combines TRBV18 with TRBJ2-1; D is ambiguous. Looked up from germline, CDR1 is KGHSH and CDR2 is LQKENI. V lost 5 bases and J lost 8, with 10 bases in between. The CDR3 has 12 residues. CDR3: CASSSSGDEQFF. Written as DNA, the CDR3 is TGTGCCAGCTCATCGAGTGGTGATGAGCAGTTCTTC.

The sample holds a few counts of this clone. The genes are TRBV7-2 and TRBJ2-1; D could derive from TRBD1 or TRBD2 (5 bases each). The germline CDR1 and CDR2 sequences are SGHTA and FQGNSA. The CDR3 spans 15 residues. The V and J ends lost 1 base and 6 bases respectively, with 13 bases between them. CDR3 coding DNA: TGTGCCAGCAGCTTAGTTGGGACGTCGAGCAATGAGCAGTTCTTC. Its translation is CASSLVGTSSNEQFF.

The V gene is TRBV18, the J gene TRBJ1-1; D is unresolved. Germline CDR1 reads KGHSH; CDR2 reads LQKENI. V was trimmed by 5 bases and J by 5 bases, leaving 12 bases between them. This CDR3 has 13 amino acids. CDR3 DNA sequence: TGTGCCAGCTCATCCGAGGGAGGGACTGAAGCTTTCTTT. As protein: CASSSEGGTEAFF.

This clone turned up a few times. The chain uses TRBV27 and TRBJ2-3; weak D call: TRBD1 (5 bases). V shed 4 bases and J shed 8 bases, with 13 bases lying between them. Looked up from germline, CDR1 is MNHEY and CDR2 is SMNVEV (reference sequence). This CDR3 region has 13 residues. The CDR3 DNA reads as TGTGCCAGCAGTTCCTCTCAGGGTGTTACGCAGTATTTT. Its translation: CASSSSQGVTQYF.

The genes are TRBV9 and TRBJ2-7, with D unresolved. Per the germline V gene, CDR1 is SGDLS and CDR2 is YYNGEE. This CDR3 has 14 residues. V was cut by 4 bases and J by 5 bases, with 16 bases left in between. The CDR3 region has the DNA TGTGCCAGCAGCCCAGCCCGTATTAACCACGAGCAGTACTTC. This sequence encodes CASSPARINHEQYF.

This clone was detected only a few times. This chain joins TRBV5-4 and TRBJ2-1; 8 bases agree with TRBD2. The CDR3 loop spans 16 amino acids. Germline CDR1 is SGHNT and CDR2 is YYREEE (reference sequence). V was clipped by 4 bases and J by 7 bases; unmatched bases: 13. This CDR3 is CASSGPGLDFYNEQFF. The CDR3 DNA follows: TGTGCCAGCAGCGGACCGGGACTAGATTTTTATAATGAGCAGTTCTTC. Based on the CDR3 plus reference TRBV5-4 and TRBJ2-1, the full variable domain is ETGVTQSPTHLIKTRGQQVTLRCSSQSGHNTVSWYQQALGQGPQFIFQYYREEENGRGNFPPRFSGLQFPNYSSELNVNALELDDSALYLCASSGPGLDFYNEQFFGPGTRLTVL.

The chain recombines TRBV27 with TRBJ2-7, with unresolved D. The CDR3 covers 14 residues. Trimming cost V 2 bases and J 7 bases, with 15 bases left between them. Germline V CDR1 and CDR2: MNHEY, SMNVEV (reference sequence). CDR3: CASSLITEPTEQYF. Written as DNA, the CDR3 is TGTGCCAGCAGTTTAATTACAGAACCGACTGAGCAGTACTTC.

Turning to this clone: An end of the junction differs from the germline gene, which may be a read error. The chain carries TRBV4-3 and TRBJ2-7, with 12 positions matching TRBD1. From germline, CDR1 is LGHNA and CDR2 YSLEER. CDR3 length: 13 amino acids. DNA of the CDR3: TGCGCCAGCAGCCAGGGGGGACAGGGGGCACTCTGCTTC. Encoded protein: CASSQGGQGALCF.

This clone has just a few counts. V and J are TRBV7-9 and TRBJ2-1; 10 nucleotides agree with TRBD2. Trimming at V came to 1 base and at J to 6 bases, leaving 15 bases not matched to a gene. This CDR3 spans 19 amino acids. Per germline, CDR1 SEHNR and CDR2 FQNEAQ (reference sequence). CDR3 loop: CASSLGRVGRLAGFNEQFF. The CDR3 coding sequence is TGTGCCAGCAGCTTAGGACGGGTGGGAAGACTAGCGGGTTTCAATGAGCAGTTCTTC.

The CDR3 region is CAIRDRDYGYTF. Here the CDR3 DNA reads TGTGCCATCAGAGACAGGGACTATGGCTACACCTTC. V gene TRBV10-3 combines with J gene TRBJ1-2, with TRBD1 matching over 7 bases. This CDR3 comprises 12 residues. Germline V gene lookup returns CDR1 ENHRY and CDR2 SYGVKD. V shed 6 bases and J 3 bases; nucleotides not matched to a gene: 1.

This clone was seen a handful of times. The V gene is TRBV14, the J gene TRBJ1-2; no definite D call. V lost 1 base and J lost 8, with 14 bases in between. CDR1 is SGHDN and CDR2 is FVKESK in the germline V gene. The CDR3 runs to 14 residues. The CDR3 loop is CASSQGLVRHGYTF. Here the CDR3 DNA reads TGTGCCAGCAGCCAAGGTTTGGTGAGGCACGGCTACACCTTC.

This sequence joins TRBV7-3 and TRBJ2-1, with D maybe TRBD1 (5 bases). From germline, CDR1 is SGHTA and CDR2 FQGTGA. This CDR3 contains 17 residues. Trimming took 5 bases from V and 2 from J, leaving 19 bases between them. The CDR3 DNA is TGTGCCAGCAGCCGTCAAGCTAGGGGTATGGCCTACAATGAGCAGTTCTTC. It codes for CASSRQARGMAYNEQFF. Looking up the rest from reference TRBV7-3 and TRBJ2-1 gives the full variable domain: GAGVSQTPSNKVTEKGKYVELRCDPISGHTALYWYRQSLGQGPEFLIYFQGTGAADDSGLPNDRFFAVRPEGSVSTLKIQRTERGDSAVYLCASSRQARGMAYNEQFFGPGTRLTVL.

The V call is TRBV5-1, the J call TRBJ2-7, with 8 bases matching TRBD2. V dropped 4 bases and J dropped 7; count of bases not matched to a gene: 4. This CDR3 has 12 residues. CDR1 is SGHRS, CDR2 YFSETQ, per germline. CDR3 nucleotide sequence: TGCGCCAGCAGCACGGGAGGGAGGGAGCAGTACTTC. Translating it yields CASSTGGREQYF.

This clone was recorded a few times. The chain joins TRBV7-6 to TRBJ1-5, with TRBD1 matching 9 bases. The junction had 5 bases not matched to a gene; V was cut back by 1 base and J by 7 bases. Looked up from germline, CDR1 is SGHVS and CDR2 is FNYEAQ. The CDR3 loop spans 15 amino acids. The CDR3 DNA sequence: TGTGCCAGCAGCTTAGGCCCGGGACAGGGACAGCCCCAGCATTTT. As protein: CASSLGPGQGQPQHF.

The V gene is TRBV10-3, the J gene TRBJ2-1; unclear D gene. The germline V gene encodes CDR1 ENHRY and CDR2 SYGVKD. The V and J ends lost 8 bases and 8 bases respectively, with 10 bases between them. The CDR3 extends over 11 amino acids. In DNA, the CDR3 is TGTGCCATCTCTACGAATCATGAGCAGTTCTTC. Its translation: CAISTNHEQFF.

The rearrangement joins TRBV5-1 to TRBJ2-7, with 11 bases fitting TRBD2. This CDR3 comprises 14 residues. V was pared by 4 bases and J by 6 bases, with 6 bases of the junction left unmatched. CDR1 SGHRS and CDR2 YFSETQ come from the germline V gene. The CDR3 sequence: CASSPKLAGAEQYF. CDR3 in DNA: TGCGCCAGCAGCCCCAAACTAGCGGGAGCCGAGCAGTACTTC.